What follows are 9 T cell receptor beta chains derived from one specimen sequenced in a study of T cell changes during pregnancy in multiple sclerosis. Sequencing was performed with immunoSEQ multiplex PCR; in TCRdb, only in-frame clones are kept and a portion is missing. Among 50,000 to 65,000 clones listed, roughly 88% were seen once. The sequenced sample was peripheral blood, obtained in the second trimester of pregnancy. These receptors were obtained from a female donor with multiple sclerosis, enrolled in a pregnancy study.

This clone has only a few counts. The genes are TRBV2 and TRBJ1-6; tentatively, D is TRBD1 (5 bases). Looked up from germline, CDR1 is SNHLY and CDR2 is FYNNEI. The CDR3 loop spans 13 amino acids. V lost 4 bases to trimming and J lost 9 bases, with 10 bases between them. CDR3 amino acids: CASSVTASSPLHF. CDR3 sequence (DNA): TGTGCCAGCAGTGTGACAGCCTCTTCACCCCTCCACTTT.

The chain carries TRBV6-5 and TRBJ2-2, with 7 bases matching TRBD2. CDR1 and CDR2 from the germline V gene are MNHEY and SVGAGI. Germline trimming cut 5 bases from V and 2 bases from J; bases unmatched to any gene: 5. The CDR3 spans 15 residues. Here the CDR3 reads CASSPGLVNTGELFF. The CDR3 bases are TGTGCCAGCAGTCCCGGACTAGTTAACACCGGGGAGCTGTTTTTT.

The chain recombines TRBV6-5 with TRBJ1-3, with a tentative D call TRBD1 (6 bases). There are 13 residues in the CDR3. Germline V gives CDR1 MNHEY, CDR2 SVGAGI. With 6 bases removed from V and 6 bases from J, the gap between germline ends came to 12 bases. CDR3 nucleotides: TGTGCCAGCAGGACAGGACTGATAAACACCATATATTTT. Protein product: CASRTGLINTIYF.

CDR3 DNA: TGTGCCAGTAGTATAAATCTGTTTTGGACAGGGGACGACGAGCAGTACTTC. It yields the protein CASSINLFWTGDDEQYF. The chain joins TRBV19 to TRBJ2-7; 9 bases fit TRBD1. The CDR3 contains 17 residues. Trimming removed 2 bases from V and 5 bases from J; junction bases left unmatched: 13. Germline CDR1 is LNHDA and CDR2 is SQIVND (reference sequence).

This chain connects TRBV11-2 to TRBJ1-6; 7 bases fit TRBD1. CDR1 and CDR2 (germline): SGHAT, FQNNGV. The trim removed 6 bases at V and 4 bases at J, leaving 6 bases unmatched. The length of the CDR3 is 15 residues. The CDR3 DNA reads TGTGCCAGCAGACGTCCGGGACAGTATAATTCACCCCTCCACTTT. This gives the protein CASRRPGQYNSPLHF.

The genes are TRBV6-5 and TRBJ2-2; D gene ambiguous. Germline CDR1 and CDR2: MNHEY and SVGAGI. The V end lost 0 bases, the J end lost 6 bases, and 5 bases lay between the germline ends. CDR3 length: 13 residues. Here the CDR3 reads CASSYSIPGELFF. CDR3 DNA: TGTGCCAGCAGTTACTCCATTCCCGGGGAGCTGTTTTTT.

This clone was detected many times. This chain connects TRBV6-1 to TRBJ2-2, with a weak D call TRBD1 (5 bases). The germline gives CDR1 MNHNS, CDR2 SASEGT. The CDR3 sequence is 11 residues long. V lost 4 bases and J 12 bases, leaving 9 bases between the germline ends. The CDR3 spells CASSVGVKLFF. The CDR3 coding sequence is TGTGCCAGCAGTGTAGGGGTGAAGCTGTTTTTT.

The chain links TRBV5-6 to TRBJ1-2; D is uncertain. The V end was cut by 0 bases, the J end by 4 bases, with 13 bases between. Germline V gives CDR1 SGHDT, CDR2 YYEEEE. The CDR3 contains 15 residues. CDR3 bases: TGTGCCAGCAGCTTGGGAGGAGGAGGGTTCTATGGCTACACCTTC. Encoded protein: CASSLGGGGFYGYTF.

This clone was seen once. The chain employs TRBV7-2 and TRBJ1-4; no reliable D call. V was pared by 0 bases and J by 7 bases, with 6 bases between. The CDR3 consists of 13 residues. Germline CDR1 is SGHTA and CDR2 is FQGNSA. This CDR3 is CASSLAAREKLFF. CDR3 DNA sequence: TGTGCCAGCAGCTTAGCAGCGCGTGAAAAACTGTTTTTT.